The T cell receptor beta chain described here comes from a study of PD-1 blockade in classical Hodgkin lymphoma. Regarding the study as a whole: Baseline diversity in complete responders resembled that of newly diagnosed patients. Differences between repertoires have undefined causes, possibly disease activity or prior therapy.

This clone was counted a single time. Its antigen is unknown. Deletions cut 6 bases from V and 0 bases from J, with 15 bases between. The CDR3 consists of 17 residues. The germline V gene has CDR1 MDHEN and CDR2 SYDVKM. Autologous stem cell transplantation was followed by relapse in every patient, and brentuximab vedotin exposure varied. Assay used: immunoSEQ multiplex PCR; TCRdb lists only in-frame clones, some missing. The table shows about 94,000 clones, with roughly 87% occurring only once. The V call is TRBV28, the J call TRBJ2-6; D uncertain. The sample here was peripheral blood mononuclear cells (PBMCs), taken before the second cycle of nivolumab. The clonotype was recovered from a human donor with classical Hodgkin lymphoma. CDR3 sequence (DNA): TGTGCCAGCAGCCTTAGTTATATCAGCTCTGGGGCCAACGTCCTGACTTTC. This encodes CASSLSYISSGANVLTF. Variable domain in full (rest from reference TRBV28 and TRBJ2-6): DVKVTQSSRYLVKRTGEKVFLECVQDMDHENMFWYRQDPGLGLRLIYFSYDVKMKEKGDIPEGYSVSREKKERFSLILESASTNQTSMYLCASSLSYISSGANVLTFGAGSRLTVL.